A selection of T cell receptor beta chains follows, all from one sample in a study of shared clonotypes between healthy human individuals. The method was immunoSEQ multiplex PCR; TCRdb's version includes in-frame clones alone and lacks a portion of them. Of 2 million to 2.5 million clones detected, approximately 94% appear once; the ten largest clones hold roughly 0.13%. The sequencing sample was made of naive CD4+ T cells sorted from blood. The receptors were gathered from a man between 18 and 29 years old in good health. The CDR3 runs from the conserved cysteine through the conserved F or W. Fields, in order: V gene, J gene, D gene, clone size, CDR3 DNA, CDR3 protein. D genes are given only for firm matches. Size is stated for part of the rows, as once, few or many counts, or as a class when the clone is expanded.

TRBV5-1,TRBJ2-1,.,once,TGCGCCAGCAGCCGAGATGGGAGTGATGAGCAGTTCTTC,CASSRDGSDEQFF
TRBV25-1,TRBJ2-1,TRBD2,.,TGTGCCAGCAGGGGAGGACTAGCGGGGAACTACAATGAGCAGTTCTTC,CASRGGLAGNYNEQFF
TRBV7-2,TRBJ2-3,.,.,TGTGCCAGCAGCTTAAGGGGTGGCAGGGCAGATACGCAGTATTTT,CASSLRGGRADTQYF
TRBV5-1,TRBJ1-3,TRBD1,.,TGCGCCAGCAGCCATCAGGGGGTTGGAAACACCATATATTTT,CASSHQGVGNTIYF
TRBV5-1,TRBJ1-1,TRBD1,once,TGCGCCAGCGCAGACAGGGTAGGAGGAAACACTGAAGCTTTCTTT,CASADRVGGNTEAFF
TRBV19,TRBJ2-1,TRBD1,.,TGTGCCAGTAGTTTACAGGGGGTTGGTGAGCAGTTCTTC,CASSLQGVGEQFF
TRBV7-9,TRBJ1-1,.,.,TGTGCCAGCAGCTTAGGGGGCCGGCTGAACACTGAAGCTTTCTTT,CASSLGGRLNTEAFF
TRBV6-1,TRBJ1-1,.,.,TGTGCCAGCAGCAGGGGAGGGACTGAAGCTTTCTTT,CASSRGGTEAFF
TRBV2,TRBJ2-3,TRBD2,.,TGTGCCAGCAGTGTGGGGGGGGGCACAGATACGCAGTATTTT,CASSVGGGTDTQYF
TRBV13,TRBJ2-3,.,once,TGTGCCAGCAGCCGAGATCCGCTCACCACAGATACGCAGTATTTT,CASSRDPLTTDTQYF
TRBV6-5,TRBJ1-4,TRBD1,.,TGTGCCAGCAGATACGACAGGGGGCGTGTCGAAAAACTGTTTTTT,CASRYDRGRVEKLFF
TRBV5-1,TRBJ2-7,TRBD1,.,TGCGCCAGCAGCTTCTTGACAGGGACATACGAGCAGTACTTC,CASSFLTGTYEQYF
TRBV19,TRBJ2-1,TRBD1,.,TGTGCCAGTAGTGTAGACAGGGGGTACAATGAGCAGTTCTTC,CASSVDRGYNEQFF
TRBV19,TRBJ1-2,.,few,TGTGCCAGTAGTATAGGGGAGGAATATGGCTACACCTTC,CASSIGEEYGYTF
TRBV10-3,TRBJ2-4,.,.,TGTGCCATCAGTGCGGACCGGAACATTCAGTACTTC,CAISADRNIQYF
TRBV7-9,TRBJ2-1,TRBD1,.,TGTGCCAGCAGCTTAGACAGGGGACCCTACAATGAGCAGTTCTTC,CASSLDRGPYNEQFF
TRBV25-1,TRBJ2-5,.,.,TGTGCCAGCAGTGAGGGAGGGGCGGGGCGACAGGGAGAGACCCAGTACTTC,CASSEGGAGRQGETQYF
TRBV15,TRBJ2-5,.,.,TGTGCCACCAGTCTTTCTCAGGCAGAGACCCAGTACTTC,CATSLSQAETQYF